Sequencing of this T cell receptor (beta chain) was carried out in a study of cytomegalovirus exposure and HLA in healthy donors. Germline CDR1 and CDR2: SGDLS and YYNGEE. V lost 3 bases, J lost 2 bases, and 3 bases stayed unmatched. This CDR3 has 16 amino acids. Here immunoSEQ multiplex PCR was the method, and the copy in TCRdb shows in-frame clones only, minus some. The profile shows some 170,000 clones, approximately 86% of them singletons. The chain links TRBV9 to TRBJ1-4, with 11 bases identical to TRBD1. The sequenced sample was PBMCs. The receptor was isolated from a young man in good health and CMV-seropositive. Written as DNA, the CDR3 is TGTGCCAGCAGCGCGGGACAGGGGGGTACTAATGAAAAACTGTTTTTT. It is translated as CASSAGQGGTNEKLFF.